This entry describes one T cell receptor beta chain. What it recognizes is unknown. Trimming took 10 bases from V and 0 from J, leaving 12 bases between them. Germline values: CDR1 LNHDA, CDR2 SQIVND (reference sequence). CDR3 length equals 14 residues. The sample originates from a study of cytomegalovirus exposure and HLA in healthy donors. Study in general: Within an early data release were roughly 90 million unique TCRs drawn from HLA-typed donors. Broader study findings: It was assumed in the presence/absence analyses that sequencing depth was roughly uniform across donors.

The PCR contained 60 Vbeta and 13 Jbeta primers. This table comes from immunoSEQ multiplex PCR, and its TCRdb copy is limited to in-frame clones, with some not included. The data show around 140,000 clones, over 65% seen once. Source material: PBMCs. This sequence originates from a female donor in good health and CMV-seropositive. The V gene is TRBV19, the J gene TRBJ2-2; D is ambiguous. The CDR3 protein is CATTDTSNTGELFF. Written as DNA, the CDR3 is TGTGCCACAACTGACACTTCGAACACCGGGGAGCTGTTTTTT.